This T cell receptor beta chain emerged from a study of shared clonotypes between healthy human individuals. Study-level findings and limits: Sharing across a handful of donors was seen in 4.5% to 6.5% of naive CD4 clonotypes.

In this sample, this clone turned up once. No antigen is known for it. In the naive CD8 group, cells lacked CD45RO and were positively selected for CCR7, so terminally differentiated effector memory CD45RA+ cells were left out. Nashville, Tennessee was home to all donors, who were Caucasian adults. Trimming stripped 2 bases from V and 11 bases from J, with 9 bases between. This CDR3 contains 12 residues. Germline CDR1 and CDR2: MNHEY and SMNVEV (reference sequence). Measured with immunoSEQ multiplex PCR; TCRdb has only the in-frame clones, and not every one. The repertoire consists of 760,000 or so clones, with roughly 96% occurring once and the leading ten covering under 0.3%.

The chain links TRBV27 to TRBJ2-2, with D unclear. Sequenced material: naive CD8+ T cells sorted from blood. The clonotype comes from a man aged 30 to 45 in good health. The CDR3 spells CASSLGSTELFF. Here the CDR3 DNA reads TGTGCCAGCAGTTTAGGGTCTACTGAGCTGTTTTTT.